One sample yielded the 27 T cell receptor beta chains listed below, sequenced in a study of Graves' ophthalmopathy and Graves' hyperthyroidism. From RNA, the CDR3 regions of TCR beta chains were amplified and sequenced. First-round RT-PCR with HTBI primers preceded a second-round multiplex PCR. TCRdb recomputed calls from the multiplex PCR reads with MiXCR, one row per CDR3 protein. The sample consists of 1 million to 1.3 million distinct CDR3 sequences, less than 45% of them appearing once. The material sequenced was peripheral blood or thyroid tissue (not recorded which). The receptor source for this set is an adult man with Graves' hyperthyroidism.

The V gene is TRBV2, the J gene TRBJ2-7; 9 bases line up with TRBD1. The trim removed 4 bases at V and 5 bases at J, leaving 6 bases unmatched. Germline V CDR1 and CDR2: SNHLY, FYNNEI. This CDR3 is built from 14 residues. This CDR3 is CASSAGTGYHEQYF. Here the CDR3 DNA reads TGTGCCAGCAGTGCCGGGACAGGGTACCACGAGCAGTACTTC. The full variable domain, with the rest looked up from reference TRBV2 and TRBJ2-7, is EPEVTQTPSHQVTQMGQEVILRCVPISNHLYFYWYRQILGQKVEFLVSFYNNEISEKSEIFDDQFSVERPDGSNFTLKIRSTKLEDSAMYFCASSAGTGYHEQYFGPGTRLTVT.

This clonotype was counted at least ten times. The J gene is TRBJ1-1, the V gene TRBV10-2; 8 bases align to TRBD1. Germline values: CDR1 WSHSY, CDR2 SAAADI. The CDR3 consists of 14 residues. Germline trimming cut 6 bases from V and 5 bases from J; bases unmatched to any gene: 8. The CDR3: CASSAGGGRTEAFF. The CDR3 DNA sequence: TGCGCCAGCAGCGCAGGGGGCGGTCGGACTGAAGCTTTCTTT.

V usage is TRBV5-6 and J usage is TRBJ1-5, with TRBD1 matching 7 bases. CDR1 SGHDT and CDR2 YYEEEE come from the germline V gene. CDR3 length: 15 amino acids. The ends lost 4 bases at V and 7 bases at J; junction bases unmatched: 11. CDR3 amino acids: CASSRGTAGIQPQHF. CDR3 DNA sequence: TGTGCCAGCAGCCGTGGGACAGCCGGGATCCAGCCCCAGCATTTT. Looking up the rest from reference TRBV5-6 and TRBJ1-5 gives the full variable domain: DAGVTQSPTHLIKTRGQQVTLRCSPKSGHDTVSWYQQALGQGPQFIFQYYEEEERQRGNFPDRFSGHQFPNYSSELNVNALLLGDSALYLCASSRGTAGIQPQHFGDGTRLSIL.

Note on this clonotype: A much bigger clone sits one base away, suggesting this may be a read error. This chain joins TRBV5-1 and TRBJ1-1; no firm D call. The CDR3 consists of 13 residues. V was pared by 0 bases and J by 6 bases, with 9 bases between. Looked up from germline, CDR1 is SGHRS and CDR2 is YFSETQ. The CDR3 bases are TGCGCCAGCAGCTTGGTGGCACCCCCTGAAGCTTTCTTT. Protein sequence: CASSLVAPPEAFF.

The genes are TRBV5-6 and TRBJ2-5; 16 bases agree with TRBD2. Trimming cost V 3 bases and J 1 base; bases outside gene matches: 3. The CDR3 sequence is 17 residues long. CDR1 is SGHDT, CDR2 YYEEEE, per germline. The CDR3 DNA follows: TGTGCCAGCAGCTCGGGACTAGCGGGGGGGACCCAAGAGACCCAGTACTTC. It translates to CASSSGLAGGTQETQYF.

Points on this clonotype: The CDR3 ends on some other residue instead of the conserved phenylalanine or tryptophan, so this is likely a read error. The DNA is left out, because the CDR3 cannot be placed on it with certainty; the CDR3 is given as TCRdb lists it. The chain has TRBV11-2 and TRBJ2-7; TRBD1 was called by the table and not checked on the DNA. Germline CDR1 reads SGHAT; CDR2 reads FQNNGV. The CDR3 is 8 residues long, ends included. The CDR3 spells CASSPRGQ.

For this clonotype: Without the conserved terminal phenylalanine or tryptophan, this CDR3 likely stems from a read error. The rearrangement joins TRBV15 to TRBJ1-1; D is undetermined. The CDR3 is 13 residues long. Germline lookup yields CDR1 LNHNV and CDR2 YYDKDF (reference sequence). Trimming cost V 3 bases and J 1 base, with 6 bases left between them. The CDR3 protein is CATSRDGNTEAFL. In nucleotides, the CDR3 is TGTGCCACCAGCAGGGACGGGAACACTGAAGCTTTCCTT.

V gene TRBV19 combines with J gene TRBJ2-6; 7 bases are a match to TRBD1. Germline CDR1 and CDR2: LNHDA and SQIVND (reference sequence). This CDR3 comprises 14 residues. The V gene end was trimmed by 8 bases and the J gene end by 4 bases; junction bases not matched to a gene: 5. CDR3 nucleotides: TGTGCCAGTGGGCCGGGACAGGGGGCCAACGTCCTGACTTTC. It translates to CASGPGQGANVLTF.

There are many counts of this clonotype. This chain links TRBV7-6 with TRBJ2-7, with D perhaps TRBD1 (6 bases). Trimming took off 1 base at V and 3 bases at J, with 16 bases between the two ends. Germline V CDR1 and CDR2: SGHVS, FNYEAQ. The CDR3 has 16 amino acids. The CDR3 region has the DNA TGTGCCAGCAGCTTAGGGCGAGGGGGTTTGGGCTACGAGCAGTACTTC. This encodes CASSLGRGGLGYEQYF.

The chain combines TRBV5-1 with TRBJ1-5; a weak D match, TRBD1 (5 bases). CDR1 SGHRS and CDR2 YFSETQ come from the germline V gene. Trimming cost V 3 bases and J 5 bases, with 15 bases left between them. This CDR3 is built from 15 residues. In DNA form, the CDR3 reads TGCGCCAGCAGCTCGGGGGGACTCCCGTATCAGCCCCAGCATTTT. This codes for CASSSGGLPYQPQHF. Full variable domain (remainder filled in from reference TRBV5-1 and TRBJ1-5): KAGVTQTPRYLIKTRGQQVTLSCSPISGHRSVSWYQQTPGQGLQFLFEYFSETQRNKGNFPGRFSGRQFSNSRSEMNVSTLELGDSALYLCASSSGGLPYQPQHFGDGTRLSIL.

This clonotype is large by share. The chain has TRBV10-2 and TRBJ2-7; D is possibly TRBD1 (5 bases). Germline lookup yields CDR1 WSHSY and CDR2 SAAADI. The CDR3 sequence is 14 residues long. V lost 3 bases and J lost 4, with 13 bases in between. DNA for the CDR3: TGCGCCAGCAGTGACTCCGGGCAGGGTTACGAGCAGTACTTC. Translating it yields CASSDSGQGYEQYF.

This clonotype was detected many times. The CDR3 nucleotides read TGTGCCACCAGGCAGGGGGGGGGAGAGACCCAGTACTTC. Translating it yields CATRQGGGETQYF. The chain links TRBV24-1 to TRBJ2-5; D tentatively reads TRBD1 or TRBD2 (7 bases each). Germline CDR1 KGHDR, CDR2 SFDVKD. V lost 7 bases, J lost 4 bases, and 12 bases lay in between. This CDR3 has 13 amino acids.

CDR3 region: CASSPRHYEQYF. The CDR3 bases are TGTGCCAGCTCACCGAGACACTACGAGCAGTACTTC. This chain connects TRBV18 to TRBJ2-7; D remains unclear. With 3 bases removed from V and 3 bases from J, the gap between germline ends came to 6 bases. Germline CDR1 and CDR2: KGHSH and LQKENI. This CDR3 has 12 residues.

This chain connects TRBV18 to TRBJ2-2; D is perhaps TRBD2 (5 bases). CDR1 and CDR2 (germline): KGHSH, LQKENI. V was shortened by 1 base and J by 0 bases, with 9 bases between the two germline ends. The CDR3 consists of 16 residues. This CDR3 reads CASSPRASSNTGELFF. The CDR3 coding sequence is TGTGCCAGCTCACCACGCGCTAGCTCGAACACCGGGGAGCTGTTTTTT. Looking up the rest from reference TRBV18 and TRBJ2-2 gives the full variable domain: NAGVMQNPRHLVRRRGQEARLRCSPMKGHSHVYWYRQLPEEGLKFMVYLQKENIIDESGMPKERFSAEFPKEGPSILRIQQVVRGDSAAYFCASSPRASSNTGELFFGEGSRLTVL.

The gene calls are TRBV25-1 and TRBJ2-3; TRBD1 matches 9 bases. Trimming cost V 2 bases and J 4 bases; bases outside gene matches: 4. The CDR3 totals 15 residues. CDR1 MGHDK and CDR2 SYGVNS come from the germline V gene. CDR3 bases: TGTGCCAGCAGTGAAGGTCGGACAGGGGCAGATACGCAGTATTTT. It translates to CASSEGRTGADTQYF.

The sample holds many counts of this clonotype. The rearrangement joins TRBV4-1 to TRBJ2-6, with 10 bases lining up with TRBD1. CDR3 length: 16 residues. With V trimmed by 8 bases and J by 4 bases, 8 bases remained unmatched. The germline CDR1 and CDR2 sequences are MGHRA and YSYEKL. The CDR3 protein is CASRDRGKTGANVLTF. CDR3 nucleotide sequence: TGCGCCAGCCGGGACAGGGGCAAGACGGGGGCCAACGTCCTGACTTTC.

The chain combines TRBV4-3 with TRBJ2-7; 8 bases match TRBD1. The germline V gene encodes CDR1 LGHNA and CDR2 YSLEER. This CDR3 region has 15 residues. V lost 4 bases, J lost 3 bases, and 8 bases stayed unmatched. The CDR3 region has the DNA TGCGCCAGCAGCCCTGGACAGGGCTGGATCTACGAGCAGTACGTC. This encodes CASSPGQGWIYEQYV.

The J gene is TRBJ1-4, the V gene TRBV20-1; D may be TRBD1 (6 bases). Germline V gives CDR1 DFQATT, CDR2 SNEGSKA (reference sequence). The CDR3 has 15 residues. Trimming pared 1 base from V and 8 bases from J, leaving 17 bases between. CDR3 protein: CSARGDNQDTEKLFF. CDR3 sequence (DNA): TGCAGTGCTAGAGGGGACAATCAAGATACCGAAAAACTGTTTTTT.

The table lists this clonotype with a few counts. J is TRBJ2-2 and V is TRBV19; 7 bases agree with TRBD2. There are 16 residues in the CDR3. With 5 bases clipped from V and 1 base from J, the junction kept 7 bases outside the gene matches. Germline-derived CDR1 and CDR2 are LNHDA and SQIVND (reference sequence). The CDR3 DNA follows: TGTGCCAGTAGTCATCTAGCGGAAATGAACACCGGGGAGCTGTTTTTT. Translation: CASSHLAEMNTGELFF.

This clonotype was seen a handful of times. V usage is TRBV19 and J usage is TRBJ2-3, with D possibly being TRBD2 (6 bases). Germline V gives CDR1 LNHDA, CDR2 SQIVND (reference sequence). The CDR3 length is 14 residues. Trimming removed 3 bases at V and 0 bases at J, with 7 bases between. This chain's CDR3 is CASSMGLSTDTQYF. CDR3 nucleotide sequence: TGTGCCAGTAGTATGGGACTCAGCACAGATACGCAGTATTTT. Full variable domain (rest looked up from reference TRBV19 and TRBJ2-3): DGGITQSPKYLFRKEGQNVTLSCEQNLNHDAMYWYRQDPGQGLRLIYYSQIVNDFQKGDIAEGYSVSREKKESFPLTVTSAQKNPTAFYLCASSMGLSTDTQYFGPGTRLTVL.

The chain uses TRBV12-3 or TRBV12-4 and TRBJ2-7; D unclear. The CDR3 has 15 amino acids. The V end lost 6 bases, the J end lost 4 bases, and 19 bases lay between the germline ends. Here the CDR3 DNA reads TGTGCCAGCAGCCAACTTTGGGTCCCCAGGTACGAGCAGTACTTC. Translating it yields CASSQLWVPRYEQYF.

The table lists this clonotype with many counts. The chain is built from TRBV10-3 and TRBJ1-1, with 7 bases matching TRBD1. Trimming took 6 bases from V and 5 from J; bases not matched to a gene: 3. Germline values: CDR1 ENHRY, CDR2 SYGVKD. The CDR3 totals 12 residues. DNA of the CDR3: TGTGCCATCAGGAAGACAGGGACTGAAGCTTTCTTT. Protein product: CAIRKTGTEAFF.

V usage is TRBV7-9 and J usage is TRBJ2-7; the D call may be TRBD1 or TRBD2 (5 bases each). Germline CDR1 reads SEHNR; CDR2 reads FQNEAQ (reference sequence). The length of the CDR3 is 15 residues. V dropped 5 bases and J dropped 1 base, with 15 bases sitting between them. CDR3: CASSPRDRISYEQYF. As DNA, the CDR3 is TGTGCCAGCAGCCCCCGGGACCGGATATCCTACGAGCAGTACTTC.

This clonotype showed up many times. The chain links TRBV29-1 to TRBJ2-5; D remains ambiguous. CDR3 length equals 13 residues. V lost 4 bases and J 0 bases, leaving 9 bases between the germline ends. Germline V gives CDR1 SQVTM, CDR2 ANQGSEA. This CDR3 is CSVAPLYQETQYF. CDR3 DNA: TGCAGCGTTGCCCCGCTGTACCAAGAGACCCAGTACTTC.

V and J are TRBV7-8 and TRBJ2-2; 8 bases map to TRBD1. The V gene's germline CDR1 is SGHVS and CDR2 FQNEAQ. The CDR3 is 16 residues long. Trimming at V came to 7 bases and at J to 7 bases, leaving 14 bases not matched to a gene. The CDR3 DNA follows: TGTGCCAGCACCCTCGGGGCCAGGGGGCGAATCGGGGAGCTGTTTTTT. Translation gives CASTLGARGRIGELFF.

Comments on this clonotype: This sequence may be a read error, since a much larger clone differs from it by one base. This chain uses TRBV10-3 with TRBJ2-2; D is unclear. The germline gives CDR1 ENHRY, CDR2 SYGVKD. Between the trimmed V and J ends, which lost 5 bases and 1 base, there was a span of 8 bases. This CDR3 region has 14 residues. The CDR3 is CAISYGQNTGELFF. Written as DNA, the CDR3 is TGTGCCATCAGTTACGGGCAGAACACCGGGGAGCTGTTTTTT.

Comments on this clonotype: The junction and the germline gene differ at one end; a read error may be behind it. J is TRBJ2-5 and V is TRBV10-3, with 9 bases identical to TRBD1. Germline assignment: CDR1 ENHRY and CDR2 SYGVKD. The CDR3 totals 10 residues. CDR3 bases: TGTGCCATCAGTGAGACGACAGGGGGCTTC. Protein product: CAISETTGGF.